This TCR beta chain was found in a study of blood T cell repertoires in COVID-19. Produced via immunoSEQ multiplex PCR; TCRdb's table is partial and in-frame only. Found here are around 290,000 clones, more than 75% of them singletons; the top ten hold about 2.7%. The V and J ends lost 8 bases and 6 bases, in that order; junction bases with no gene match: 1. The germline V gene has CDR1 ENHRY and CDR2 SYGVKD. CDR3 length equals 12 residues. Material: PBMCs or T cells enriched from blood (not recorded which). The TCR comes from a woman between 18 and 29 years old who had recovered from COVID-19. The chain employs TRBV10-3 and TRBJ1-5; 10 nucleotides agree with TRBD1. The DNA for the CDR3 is TGTGCCATCGGGACAGGGGTTCAGCCCCAGCATTTT. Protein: CAIGTGVQPQHF.